This record concerns one T cell receptor (beta chain) sequence. V lost 2 bases to trimming and J lost 7 bases; unmatched junction nucleotides: 8. Germline CDR1 is SGHTA and CDR2 is FQGNSA. This CDR3 spans 15 amino acids. Sequencing used immunoSEQ multiplex PCR; TCRdb keeps in-frame clones, though not all of them. The data contain over 400,000 clones, 80% to 90% of them singletons. This entry is derived from a study of blood T cell repertoires in COVID-19. Study-level background: Italy, Spain and the United States were the sources of the convalescent and acute COVID-19 samples. Nucleic acid was either cDNA or gDNA, and it came from T cells, B-cell-depleted T cells, or PBMCs.

The sequenced material came from peripheral blood. The chain couples TRBV7-2 to TRBJ1-5; 7 positions agree with TRBD1. The TCR was taken from a human donor in a cohort sampled during active COVID-19. DNA for the CDR3: TGTGCCAGCAGCTTACAGGGGGGCCCTGTCCAGCCCCAGCATTTT. It codes for CASSLQGGPVQPQHF.